The 7 T cell receptor beta chains presented below share a single source sample, sequenced in a study of technical replicates of blood from a handful of donors. Method: immunoSEQ multiplex PCR; TCRdb's copy keeps in-frame clones and lacks some. The table includes tens of thousands of clones, 95% to 97% detected once. Sequencing was carried out using T cells isolated from PBMCs. These receptors originate from a human donor in good health.

The V gene is TRBV28, the J gene TRBJ1-1, with 8 nucleotides matching TRBD1. The CDR3 extends over 13 amino acids. V lost 6 bases and J lost 7; bases outside the gene matches: 7. Germline CDR1 MDHEN, CDR2 SYDVKM. This chain's CDR3 is CASSPTGDDEAFF. The CDR3, as DNA: TGTGCCAGCAGCCCGACAGGGGATGATGAAGCTTTCTTT.

The CDR3 loop is CASRDRGDGNTIYF. The DNA for the CDR3 is TGTGCCAGTCGAGACAGGGGGGACGGAAACACCATATATTTT. This chain joins TRBV19 and TRBJ1-3; 9 positions match TRBD1. The CDR3 extends over 14 amino acids. From germline, CDR1 is LNHDA and CDR2 SQIVND (reference sequence). V shed 8 bases and J 4 bases; nucleotides not matched to a gene: 6.

The gene calls are TRBV19 and TRBJ1-1; D unclear. The CDR3 extends over 16 amino acids. V was shortened by 4 bases and J by 1 base, with 16 bases between the two germline ends. Looked up from germline, CDR1 is LNHDA and CDR2 is SQIVND (reference sequence). The CDR3 loop is CASSTPPAEPNTEAFF. CDR3 DNA sequence: TGTGCCAGTAGTACCCCACCCGCGGAACCGAACACTGAAGCTTTCTTT.

The chain combines TRBV25-1 with TRBJ1-1; D not resolved. V lost 5 bases, J lost 0 bases, and 10 bases lay in between. Per germline, CDR1 MGHDK and CDR2 SYGVNS. This CDR3 region has 14 residues. The CDR3 DNA sequence: TGTGCCAGCAGTTTGGCGGGATTGAACACTGAAGCTTTCTTT. Translating gives CASSLAGLNTEAFF. Full variable domain (remainder filled in from reference TRBV25-1 and TRBJ1-1): EADIYQTPRYLVIGTGKKITLECSQTMGHDKMYWYQQDPGMELHLIHYSYGVNSTEKGDLSSESTVSRIRTEHFPLTLESARPSHTSQYLCASSLAGLNTEAFFGQGTRLTVV.

V and J are TRBV28 and TRBJ2-1; 13 nucleotides align to TRBD2. V shed 8 bases and J 8 bases; nucleotides not matched to a gene: 15. CDR3 size: 17 residues. In germline, CDR1 is MDHEN, CDR2 SYDVKM. The CDR3 nucleotides read TGTGCCAGCGGCTCGACATGGACTAGCGGGAGACCGGATGAGCAGTTCTTC. Its protein is CASGSTWTSGRPDEQFF. The variable domain in full, completed from reference TRBV28 and TRBJ2-1, reads DVKVTQSSRYLVKRTGEKVFLECVQDMDHENMFWYRQDPGLGLRLIYFSYDVKMKEKGDIPEGYSVSREKKERFSLILESASTNQTSMYLCASGSTWTSGRPDEQFFGPGTRLTVL.

Here the CDR3 reads CASSMNQNQETQYF. CDR3 nucleotide sequence: TGTGCCAGCAGCATGAATCAGAATCAAGAGACCCAGTACTTC. V gene TRBV5-4 combines with J gene TRBJ2-5; no definite D call. CDR3 length: 14 amino acids. Per germline, CDR1 SGHNT and CDR2 YYREEE (reference sequence). V was trimmed by 4 bases and J by 2 bases, leaving 12 bases between them.

The chain combines TRBV6-5 with TRBJ2-1; no reliable D call. The germline CDR1 and CDR2 sequences are MNHEY and SVGAGI. The CDR3 length is 15 residues. V shed 1 base and J shed 0 bases, with 7 bases lying between them. CDR3 DNA: TGTGCCAGCAGTTACTACCCTAGCTCCTACAATGAGCAGTTCTTC. Protein sequence: CASSYYPSSYNEQFF.